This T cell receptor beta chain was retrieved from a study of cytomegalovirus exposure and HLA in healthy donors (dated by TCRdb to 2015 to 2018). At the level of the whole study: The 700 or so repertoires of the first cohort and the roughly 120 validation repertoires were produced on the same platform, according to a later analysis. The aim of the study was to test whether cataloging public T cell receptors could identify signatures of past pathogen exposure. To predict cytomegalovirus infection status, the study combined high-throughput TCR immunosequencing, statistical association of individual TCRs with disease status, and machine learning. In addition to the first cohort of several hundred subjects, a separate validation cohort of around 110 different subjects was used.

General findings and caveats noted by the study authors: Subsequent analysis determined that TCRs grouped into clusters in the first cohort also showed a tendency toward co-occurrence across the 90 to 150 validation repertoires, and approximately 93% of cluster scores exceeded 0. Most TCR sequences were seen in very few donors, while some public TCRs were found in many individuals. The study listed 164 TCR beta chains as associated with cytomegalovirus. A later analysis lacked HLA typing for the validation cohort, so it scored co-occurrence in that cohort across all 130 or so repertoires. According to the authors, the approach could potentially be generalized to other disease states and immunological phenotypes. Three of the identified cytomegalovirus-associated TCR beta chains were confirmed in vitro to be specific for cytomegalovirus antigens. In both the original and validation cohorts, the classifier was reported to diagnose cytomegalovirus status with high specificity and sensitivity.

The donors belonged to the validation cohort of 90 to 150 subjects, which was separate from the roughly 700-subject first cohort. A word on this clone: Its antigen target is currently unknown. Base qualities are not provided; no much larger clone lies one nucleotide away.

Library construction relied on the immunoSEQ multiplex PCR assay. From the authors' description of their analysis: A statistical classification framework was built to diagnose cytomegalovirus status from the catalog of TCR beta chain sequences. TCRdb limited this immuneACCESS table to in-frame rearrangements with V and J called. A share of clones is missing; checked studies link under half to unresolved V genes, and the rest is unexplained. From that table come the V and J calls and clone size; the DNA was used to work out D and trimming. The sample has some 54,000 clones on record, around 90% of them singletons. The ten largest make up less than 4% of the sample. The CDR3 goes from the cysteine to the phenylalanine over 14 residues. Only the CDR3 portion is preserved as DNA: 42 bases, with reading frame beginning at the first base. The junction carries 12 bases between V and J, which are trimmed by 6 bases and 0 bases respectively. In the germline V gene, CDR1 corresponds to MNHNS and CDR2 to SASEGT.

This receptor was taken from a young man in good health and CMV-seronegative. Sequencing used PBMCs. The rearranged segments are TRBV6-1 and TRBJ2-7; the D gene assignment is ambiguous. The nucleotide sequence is TGTGCCAGCAGGGGCGCTGCCAGCTCCTACGAGCAGTACTTC. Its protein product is CASRGAASSYEQYF.